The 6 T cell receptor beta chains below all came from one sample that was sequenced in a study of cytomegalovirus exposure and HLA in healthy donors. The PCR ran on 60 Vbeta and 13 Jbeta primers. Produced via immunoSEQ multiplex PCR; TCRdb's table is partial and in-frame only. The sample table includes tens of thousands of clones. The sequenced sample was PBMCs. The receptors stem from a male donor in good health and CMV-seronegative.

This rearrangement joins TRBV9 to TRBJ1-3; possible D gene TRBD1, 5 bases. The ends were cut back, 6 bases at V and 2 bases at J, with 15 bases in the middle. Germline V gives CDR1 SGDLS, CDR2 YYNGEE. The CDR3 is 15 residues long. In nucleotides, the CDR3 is TGTGCCAGCAATAATGGGGCTAGAGCTGGAAACACCATATATTTT. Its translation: CASNNGARAGNTIYF.

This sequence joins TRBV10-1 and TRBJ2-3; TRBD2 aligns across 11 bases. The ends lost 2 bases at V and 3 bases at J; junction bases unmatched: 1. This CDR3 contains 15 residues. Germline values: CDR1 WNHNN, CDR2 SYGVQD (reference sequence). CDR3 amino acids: CASSETSGRTDTQYF. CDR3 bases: TGCGCCAGCAGTGAGACTAGCGGGAGAACAGATACGCAGTATTTT.

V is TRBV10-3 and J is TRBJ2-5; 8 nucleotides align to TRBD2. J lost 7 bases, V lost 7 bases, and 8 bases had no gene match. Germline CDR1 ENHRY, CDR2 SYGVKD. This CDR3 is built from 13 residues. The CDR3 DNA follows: TGTGCCATCAAAGGAAGCGGGAGTGGGACCCAGTACTTC. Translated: CAIKGSGSGTQYF.

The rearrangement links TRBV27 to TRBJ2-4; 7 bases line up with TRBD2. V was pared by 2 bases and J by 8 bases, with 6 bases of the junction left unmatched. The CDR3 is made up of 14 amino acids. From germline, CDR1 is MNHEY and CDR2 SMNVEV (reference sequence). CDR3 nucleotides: TGTGCCAGCAGTTTAGCCGGGGGAGGGGACATTCAGTACTTC. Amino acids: CASSLAGGGDIQYF.

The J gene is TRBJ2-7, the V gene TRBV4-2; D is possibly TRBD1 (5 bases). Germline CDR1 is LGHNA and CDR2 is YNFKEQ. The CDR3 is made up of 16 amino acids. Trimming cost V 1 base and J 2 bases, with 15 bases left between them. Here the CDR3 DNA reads TGTGCCAGCAGCCAAGCGGTGGGGCAGGTGGCCTACGAGCAGTACTTC. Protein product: CASSQAVGQVAYEQYF.

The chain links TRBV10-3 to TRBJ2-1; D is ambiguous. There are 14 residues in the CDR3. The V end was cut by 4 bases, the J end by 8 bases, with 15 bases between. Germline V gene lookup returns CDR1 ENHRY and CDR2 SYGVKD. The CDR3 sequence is CAISGPGTKDEQFF. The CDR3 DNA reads TGTGCCATCAGTGGCCCAGGAACCAAAGATGAGCAGTTCTTC.